This T cell receptor (beta chain) comes out of a study of cytomegalovirus exposure and HLA in healthy donors (dated by TCRdb to about 2017). As for the study more broadly: According to a later analysis, the 120 or so validation repertoires were produced on the same platform as the 666 repertoires of the first cohort. The study aimed to test whether cataloging public T cell receptors could reveal signatures of past pathogen exposure. A separate validation cohort of over 95 different subjects was used in addition to the approximately 610-subject first cohort. To predict cytomegalovirus infection status, the study brought together high-throughput TCR immunosequencing, statistical association of individual TCRs with disease status, and machine learning.

CDR1 is given as SGDLS and CDR2 as YYNGEE, both from the germline V gene. Reading from cysteine to phenylalanine, the CDR3 counts 15 amino acids. Of the read, only the CDR3 DNA is kept; its 45 bases are in frame from base 1. V and J are truncated by 0 bases and 3 bases respectively, leaving an intervening sequence of 12 bases. The donors belonged to the validation cohort of under 150 subjects, which was separate from the approximately 700-subject first cohort. On this clone itself: The antigen this receptor binds is unknown. No qualities accompany the bases; no much larger clone lies one base away.

Here is what the overall study found, with its caveats: In the study, about 150 TCR beta chains were listed as associated with cytomegalovirus. The authors suggested that the approach could potentially be generalized to other disease states and immunological phenotypes. Most TCR sequences were observed very rarely across donors, whereas some public TCRs were present in many individuals. Of the cluster scores, roughly 95% were above 0 in a later analysis, which found that TCRs clustered in the first cohort also tended to co-occur in the 120 validation repertoires. In vitro tests confirmed that three of the cytomegalovirus-associated TCR beta chains recognize cytomegalovirus antigens. The validation cohort had no HLA typing available for a later analysis, so co-occurrence within that cohort was assessed over all 130 or so repertoires. The classifier was reported to diagnose cytomegalovirus status with high specificity and sensitivity in both the original cohort and the validation cohort.

The library came from the immunoSEQ multiplex PCR assay. Per the authors' processing: A statistical classification framework was built for diagnosing cytomegalovirus status from the catalog of TCR beta chain sequences. TCRdb obtained this table from immuneACCESS and retained in-frame rearrangements with V and J assigned. These tables miss some clones; where compared with another copy, unresolved V genes account for less than half of the shortfall, and the remainder is unexplained. V, J and clone size reflect that table, while D and trimming were determined from the DNA. The sample table lists 50,000 or so clones, approximately 89% of them with a count of one. 8.4% of the sample lies in the top ten.

The sequence joins TRBV9 to TRBJ1-1; no D gene is confidently identified. Sequenced: PBMCs. This TCR derives from a woman aged 18-30 years in good health and CMV-seropositive. The encoded CDR3 is CASSVAEAPDTEAFF. In nucleotides, the sequence is TGTGCCAGCAGCGTAGCGGAGGCCCCGGACACTGAAGCTTTCTTT.